These T cell receptor beta chains were read from a single sample in a study of blood T cell repertoires in COVID-19. Some clones are missing from TCRdb's copy, which holds only in-frame ones; the method was immunoSEQ multiplex PCR. Among 200,000 to 250,000 clones listed, around 91% were seen once. The sample was PBMCs or T cells enriched from blood (not recorded which). Receptors were obtained from a man aged 25 to 40 who had been exposed to COVID-19. Each CDR3 is given with its conserved first and last residue. The D gene is left open where the match is weak. The size of a clone is reported for some rows only, either as once, few or many, or as a class for expanded clones.

j_gene: TRBJ2-2
d_gene: TRBD2
abundance: few
v_gene: TRBV5-1
CDR3nt: TGCGCCAGCAGCTCTGGGACTAGAGGCACCGGGGAGCTGTTTTTT
CDR3aa: CASSSGTRGTGELFF

j_gene: TRBJ2-1
d_gene: TRBD2
abundance: once
v_gene: TRBV5-4
CDR3nt: TGTGCCAGCAGCCCTGGACTAGCGGGATCATCACTACTGAATGAGCAGTTCTTC
CDR3aa: CASSPGLAGSSLLNEQFF

j_gene: TRBJ1-5
d_gene: -
abundance: -
v_gene: TRBV4-1
CDR3nt: TGCGCCAGCAGCCAAGAGCCGGGGATCAATCAGCCCCAGCATTTT
CDR3aa: CASSQEPGINQPQHF

j_gene: TRBJ2-3
d_gene: TRBD2
abundance: -
v_gene: TRBV6-1
CDR3nt: TGTGCCAGCAGTGAAGCGGCGCGGGGGGGACCAGATACGCAGTATTTT
CDR3aa: CASSEAARGGPDTQYF

j_gene: TRBJ1-4
d_gene: -
abundance: -
v_gene: TRBV7-8
CDR3nt: TGTGCCAGCAGCTCGGTCCGACAGAAGCATGAAAAACTGTTTTTT
CDR3aa: CASSSVRQKHEKLFF

j_gene: TRBJ2-4
d_gene: -
abundance: -
v_gene: TRBV28
CDR3nt: TGTGCCAGCAGTCCTTCGACGGGGAACATTCAGTACTTC
CDR3aa: CASSPSTGNIQYF

j_gene: TRBJ1-4
d_gene: TRBD1
abundance: -
v_gene: TRBV30
CDR3nt: TGTGCCTGGAGCGGGACAGGGAATAGTGAAAAACTGTTTTTT
CDR3aa: CAWSGTGNSEKLFF

j_gene: TRBJ2-5
d_gene: -
abundance: once
v_gene: TRBV11-1
CDR3nt: TGTGCCAGCAGCTCACACGGGGGACACCAAGAGACCCAGTACTTC
CDR3aa: CASSSHGGHQETQYF

j_gene: TRBJ1-4
d_gene: -
abundance: -
v_gene: TRBV14
CDR3nt: TGTGCCAGCAGCCAGCGGACGGGAGCTAATGAAAAACTGTTTTTT
CDR3aa: CASSQRTGANEKLFF

j_gene: TRBJ2-3
d_gene: TRBD2
abundance: -
v_gene: TRBV5-6
CDR3nt: TGTGCCAGCAGCTTAGGACTAGCGGGGACAGATACGCAGTATTTT
CDR3aa: CASSLGLAGTDTQYF

j_gene: TRBJ1-1
d_gene: -
abundance: -
v_gene: TRBV2
CDR3nt: TGTGCCAGCAGTGAAGCGGGTCAGGGGAATGGGGCTTTCTTT
CDR3aa: CASSEAGQGNGAFF

j_gene: TRBJ2-3
d_gene: -
abundance: -
v_gene: TRBV29-1
CDR3nt: TGCAGCGTTGTCGCCTTGATGAGTGATACGCAGTATTTT
CDR3aa: CSVVALMSDTQYF

j_gene: TRBJ2-1
d_gene: TRBD1
abundance: -
v_gene: TRBV7-8
CDR3nt: TGTGCCAGCAGTTCGGACAGGGCCGATGAGCAGTTCTTC
CDR3aa: CASSSDRADEQFF

j_gene: TRBJ1-1
d_gene: TRBD1
abundance: few
v_gene: TRBV2
CDR3nt: TGTGCCAGCAGTGATGGACAGGGGACTGAAGCTTTCTTT
CDR3aa: CASSDGQGTEAFF

j_gene: TRBJ2-1
d_gene: -
abundance: -
v_gene: TRBV4-1
CDR3nt: TGCGCCAGCAGCCAAGACCCGCCAGGCAATGAGCAGTTCTTC
CDR3aa: CASSQDPPGNEQFF

j_gene: TRBJ1-6
d_gene: TRBD1
abundance: few
v_gene: TRBV28
CDR3nt: TGTGCCAGCAGTGCTCACAGGGGGTCGGTTAATTCACCCCTCCACTTT
CDR3aa: CASSAHRGSVNSPLHF

j_gene: TRBJ2-5
d_gene: TRBD2
abundance: -
v_gene: TRBV19
CDR3nt: TGTGCCAGTAGTCCAGGACTAGCGGGGGAGGGGGAGACCCAGTACTTC
CDR3aa: CASSPGLAGEGETQYF

j_gene: TRBJ1-5
d_gene: TRBD1
abundance: -
v_gene: TRBV7-8
CDR3nt: TGTGCCAGCACCCAAAGTGGAGGGGGCGGTCAGCCCCAGCATTTT
CDR3aa: CASTQSGGGGQPQHF

j_gene: TRBJ2-3
d_gene: TRBD2
abundance: -
v_gene: TRBV7-7
CDR3nt: TGTGCCAGCAGCACCGGACTAGCGCCAGATACGCAGTATTTT
CDR3aa: CASSTGLAPDTQYF

j_gene: TRBJ2-5
d_gene: -
abundance: -
v_gene: TRBV6-2/TRBV6-3
CDR3nt: TGTGCCAGCAGTTACGGGACACACCAAGAGACCCAGTACTTC
CDR3aa: CASSYGTHQETQYF

j_gene: TRBJ2-1
d_gene: TRBD1
abundance: -
v_gene: TRBV4-3
CDR3nt: TGCGCCAGCAGCCAAGCCGGGACAGGGTACAATGAGCAGTTCTTC
CDR3aa: CASSQAGTGYNEQFF

j_gene: TRBJ2-7
d_gene: -
abundance: once
v_gene: TRBV27
CDR3nt: TGTGCCAGCAGTTTGGTATCTACCCCCCACGAGCAGTACTTC
CDR3aa: CASSLVSTPHEQYF

j_gene: TRBJ2-7
d_gene: TRBD1
abundance: -
v_gene: TRBV6-5
CDR3nt: TGTGCCAGCAGTTACTCAACCGGGACAGGGTTTATCGAGCAGTACTTC
CDR3aa: CASSYSTGTGFIEQYF

j_gene: TRBJ1-1
d_gene: -
abundance: -
v_gene: TRBV28
CDR3nt: TGTGCCAGCAGTTTGAGTGAAGCTTTCTTT
CDR3aa: CASSLSEAFF

j_gene: TRBJ1-5
d_gene: -
abundance: -
v_gene: TRBV6-5
CDR3nt: TGTGCCAGCAAGGGGTACAATCAGCCCCAGCATTTT
CDR3aa: CASKGYNQPQHF

j_gene: TRBJ2-7
d_gene: -
abundance: -
v_gene: TRBV28
CDR3nt: TGTGCCAGCAGCGCCATCCTGAGCTCCTACGAGCAGTACTTC
CDR3aa: CASSAILSSYEQYF

j_gene: TRBJ2-3
d_gene: TRBD2
abundance: -
v_gene: TRBV19
CDR3nt: TGTGCCAGTTCGAGCGGGGGGTATGCAGATACGCAGTATTTT
CDR3aa: CASSSGGYADTQYF

j_gene: TRBJ1-1
d_gene: -
abundance: -
v_gene: TRBV11-2
CDR3nt: TGTGCCAGCAGGGTCCTTTCTCCTACCTCCGCACCATCGAACACTGAAGCTTTCTTT
CDR3aa: CASRVLSPTSAPSNTEAFF

j_gene: TRBJ1-2
d_gene: -
abundance: -
v_gene: TRBV7-9
CDR3nt: TGTGCCAGCAGCCGGGAGGGGACATCTGGCTACACCTTC
CDR3aa: CASSREGTSGYTF

j_gene: TRBJ1-2
d_gene: -
abundance: -
v_gene: TRBV4-1
CDR3nt: TGCGCCAGCAGCCAGGTCCTCGACAGGAGCAACTATGGCTACACCTTC
CDR3aa: CASSQVLDRSNYGYTF

j_gene: TRBJ1-1
d_gene: -
abundance: -
v_gene: TRBV19
CDR3nt: TGTGCCAGTAGACAGTTCCTCAGGGACACTGAAGCTTTCTTT
CDR3aa: CASRQFLRDTEAFF

j_gene: TRBJ2-5
d_gene: -
abundance: once
v_gene: TRBV14
CDR3nt: TGTGCCAGCAGCCAAAAGAGGGAGACCCAGTACTTC
CDR3aa: CASSQKRETQYF

j_gene: TRBJ1-2
d_gene: -
abundance: -
v_gene: TRBV18
CDR3nt: TGTGCCAGCTCACCGGACCCACAGGACGGCTACACCTTC
CDR3aa: CASSPDPQDGYTF

j_gene: TRBJ2-7
d_gene: -
abundance: -
v_gene: TRBV11-2
CDR3nt: TGTGCCAGCAGCCCCACTAGGAATCAGCAGTACTTC
CDR3aa: CASSPTRNQQYF

j_gene: TRBJ1-5
d_gene: TRBD1
abundance: -
v_gene: TRBV6-2/TRBV6-3
CDR3nt: TGTGCCAGCAGTACAGGGGACAGAAATCAGCCCCAGCATTTT
CDR3aa: CASSTGDRNQPQHF

j_gene: TRBJ1-5
d_gene: TRBD1
abundance: -
v_gene: TRBV7-6
CDR3nt: TGTGCCAGCAGCTCCGGGACAGGGTATCAGCCCCAGCATTTT
CDR3aa: CASSSGTGYQPQHF

j_gene: TRBJ2-7
d_gene: TRBD1
abundance: -
v_gene: TRBV11-2
CDR3nt: TGTGCCAGCAGCTTAGGGCCAGGGGGCAAGGAGCAGTACTTC
CDR3aa: CASSLGPGGKEQYF

j_gene: TRBJ1-6
d_gene: -
abundance: -
v_gene: TRBV9
CDR3nt: TGTGCCAGCAGCGTAGATGAGTTGAGTTCACCCCTCCACTTT
CDR3aa: CASSVDELSSPLHF

j_gene: TRBJ2-2
d_gene: TRBD1
abundance: -
v_gene: TRBV15
CDR3nt: TGTGCCACCAGCAGGGACAGGGTGCCCGGGGAGCTGTTTTTT
CDR3aa: CATSRDRVPGELFF

j_gene: TRBJ1-2
d_gene: -
abundance: -
v_gene: TRBV3-1/TRBV3-2
CDR3nt: TGTGCCAGCAGCCAAGCTGGGGGGGCTGACTATGGCTACACCTTC
CDR3aa: CASSQAGGADYGYTF

j_gene: TRBJ2-1
d_gene: -
abundance: -
v_gene: TRBV21-1
CDR3nt: TGTGCCAGCAGCTGGGACAGGGGCCGTGATGAGCAGTTCTTC
CDR3aa: CASSWDRGRDEQFF

j_gene: TRBJ1-3
d_gene: -
abundance: -
v_gene: TRBV18
CDR3nt: TGTGCCAGCTCACCGGGGACACGGCGGGTTGATGGAAACACCATATATTTT
CDR3aa: CASSPGTRRVDGNTIYF

j_gene: TRBJ1-6
d_gene: -
abundance: -
v_gene: TRBV6-2/TRBV6-3
CDR3nt: TGTGCCAGCAGCAGGACATCCGCACCCCTCCACTTT
CDR3aa: CASSRTSAPLHF